Below, 3 T cell receptor beta chains from the same sample are listed, as sequenced in a study of type 1 and type 2 diabetes patients. The PCR template was genomic DNA. Amplification of the beta chain CDR3 used 30 forward and 13 reverse multiplex primers. From the multiplex PCR reads, TCRdb called clonotypes with MiXCR, one entry per CDR3 protein. The repertoire holds about 290,000 distinct CDR3 sequences, with roughly 44% as singletons. The sample taken for sequencing was peripheral blood mononuclear cells (PBMCs). These receptors originate from a man younger than 30 with type 2 diabetes.

The V and J genes are TRBV19 and TRBJ1-1; TRBD1 might be the D (5 bases). Germline values: CDR1 LNHDA, CDR2 SQIVND (reference sequence). Between the trimmed V and J ends, which lost 1 base and 6 bases, there was a span of 12 bases. The CDR3 sequence is 14 residues long. The CDR3 DNA sequence: TGTGCCAGTAGTATAGGTGGGGGAGGATCTGAAGCTTTCTTT. This translates into CASSIGGGGSEAFF.

As regards this clonotype: At one end, the junction sequence differs from germline, possibly due to a read error. J is TRBJ2-7 and V is TRBV7-2, with D possibly being TRBD2 (5 bases). CDR3 length: 13 residues. CDR1 and CDR2 (germline): SGHTA, FQGNSA. CDR3 sequence (DNA): TGCGCCAGCAGCCACGGCGGGCCCTACGAGCAGTACTTC. Its translation: CASSHGGPYEQYF.

This clonotype was observed at least ten times. CDR3 in DNA: TGTGCCCGTAGCGGGATCGGCCAAGAGACCCAGTACTTC. It is translated as CARSGIGQETQYF. This sequence joins TRBV30 and TRBJ2-5; TRBD2 agrees at 8 bases. Germline V gene sequence: CDR1 GTSNPN, CDR2 SVGIG (reference sequence). The CDR3 is made up of 13 amino acids. J was trimmed by 1 base and V by 8 bases; bases with no gene match: 6. Full variable domain (rest looked up from reference TRBV30 and TRBJ2-5): SQTIHQWPATLVQPVGSPLSLECTVEGTSNPNLYWYRQAAGRGLQLLFYSVGIGQISSEVPQNLSASRPQDRQFILSSKKLLLSDSGFYLCARSGIGQETQYFGPGTRLLVL.